This T cell receptor (beta chain) was captured by sequencing in a study of cytomegalovirus exposure and HLA in healthy donors. The overall study: An earlier analysis found 100 million or so unique TCR beta sequences from about 190 million T cells.

PCR primers comprised 60 Vbeta and 13 Jbeta primers. Per the authors' pipeline: Unique TCR beta chains numbered around 80 million in a later analysis, with around 10 million shared. Using immunoSEQ multiplex PCR, the repertoire was profiled, and TCRdb retains in-frame clones only, with some absent. The V and J calls and the clone size are those of that table, but D and trimming were determined from the DNA. The sample holds about 160,000 clones, 82% seen once. With 6 bases clipped from V and 3 bases from J, the junction kept 2 bases outside the gene matches. Germline CDR1 and CDR2: MDHEN and SYDVKM. The CDR3 spans 13 residues.

The sequence was obtained from a man aged 45 to 65 in good health and CMV-seropositive. The chain recombines TRBV28 with TRBJ2-7; TRBD2 agrees at 10 bases. Material: PBMCs. The CDR3, as DNA: TGTGCCAGCAGGGGGACTAGCGTCTACGAGCAGTACTTC. This codes for CASRGTSVYEQYF.